Listed below are T cell receptor beta chains from one sample, sequenced in a study of identical twins. TCRdb reanalysed the 5' RACE reads using MiXCR and keeps one entry per CDR3 protein. The sample records about 160,000 distinct CDR3 sequences, under 4.5% being singletons. The sample was memory T cells sorted from blood. All receptors derive from a man aged 18 to 29 in good health. Both conserved end residues are part of each CDR3. A D gene is named only where the DNA matches it firmly. Clone sizes are shown as how often the clone was seen (once, few, many) or a class if it is expanded.

d_call j_call v_call clone_size cdr3_aa cdr3_nt
- TRBJ2-1 TRBV20-1 many CSARLTRYEQFF TGCAGTGCTAGGCTGACCCGCTACGAGCAGTTCTTC
- TRBJ1-2 TRBV7-9 many CASRAPRFPLRVHGYTF TGTGCCAGCAGGGCCCCCCGCTTTCCCCTCAGGGTCCATGGCTACACCTTC
- TRBJ2-6 TRBV15 many CATSGGGSGANVLTF TGTGCCACCAGCGGAGGCGGCTCTGGGGCCAACGTCCTGACTTTC
- TRBJ1-1 TRBV29-1 many CSVQLNTEAFF TGCAGCGTGCAGTTGAACACTGAAGCTTTCTTT
TRBD1 TRBJ1-6 TRBV27 few CASSFNRGSPLHF TGTGCCAGCAGTTTCAACAGGGGTTCACCCCTCCACTTT
- TRBJ1-4 TRBV20-1 many CSAREQGKLFF TGCAGTGCTAGAGAACAGGGAAAACTGTTTTTT
- TRBJ2-1 TRBV5-1 many CASSLARGNEQFF TGCGCCAGCAGCTTGGCCCGGGGGAATGAGCAGTTCTTC
- TRBJ2-7 TRBV5-1 many CASSLHGSSYEQYF TGCGCCAGCAGCTTGCACGGGAGCTCCTACGAGCAGTACTTC
- TRBJ2-7 TRBV2 many CASRVGEQYF TGTGCCAGCAGGGTCGGCGAGCAGTACTTC
- TRBJ2-2 TRBV5-1 many CASSLAAISNTGELFF TGCGCCAGCAGCCTGGCGGCTATCTCGAACACCGGGGAGCTGTTTTTT
- TRBJ1-6 TRBV25-1 many CASSDMAGLNSPLHF TGTGCCAGCAGTGACATGGCGGGACTAAATTCACCCCTCCACTTT
- TRBJ1-5 TRBV10-2 many CASSVRVQPQHF TGCGCCAGCAGTGTCAGGGTTCAGCCCCAGCATTTT
- TRBJ2-3 TRBV5-1 many CASSALGDTQYF TGCGCCAGCAGCGCCCTCGGCGATACGCAGTATTTT
TRBD1 TRBJ2-1 TRBV5-1 many CASGPTGGSYNEQFF TGCGCCAGCGGCCCGACAGGGGGCTCCTACAATGAGCAGTTCTTC